This TCR beta chain appears in the sequencing data of a study of OX40 agonist ivuxolimab in advanced cancers. Study background: Every 2 weeks, patients got intravenous ivuxolimab at one of six dose levels (0.01-10 mg/kg).

Regarding this clone: What it binds is unknown.

CDR1 and CDR2 (germline): SGDLS, YYNGEE. Trimming removed 0 bases from V and 2 bases from J; junction bases left unmatched: 3. This CDR3 is 15 amino acids long. General study points: People who partly responded at 0.1-3.0 mg/kg had some of the least clonal expansion seen. The CD4+ and CD8+ T cells in the blood had expanded clonally by week 6 at 0.1 to 3.0 mg/kg.

Assay: immunoSEQ multiplex PCR; the TCRdb copy retains only in-frame clones and omits some. The sample records about 79,000 clones, approximately 94% being singletons. V usage is TRBV9 and J usage is TRBJ2-7; TRBD1 matches at 9 bases. This material consisted of CD4+ or CD8+ T cells sorted from blood, taken in a trial of the OX40 agonist ivuxolimab. The receptor was isolated from an adult with an advanced solid tumor such as melanoma, head and neck, liver or kidney cancer. In nucleotides, the CDR3 is TGTGCCAGCAGCGTAGGGGGACAGGGAGCCTACGAGCAGTACTTC. As protein: CASSVGGQGAYEQYF.